In its sample, the clone carrying this T cell receptor (beta chain) was seen once. The study drew at least one pre-ART and at least two post-ART PBMC samples from every donor. Participants who had HIV were, without exception, treated in the United States. This specimen belongs to a study of long-term antiretroviral therapy in people with HIV. Study details: The earliest samples came from an era when ART typically awaited falling CD4 counts.

The libraries were made with immunoSEQ v3.0 at survey level. The study targeted 40,000-50,000 T-cell genomes per sample in sequencing. The data were produced by immunoSEQ multiplex PCR, yet TCRdb's version contains in-frame clones alone and is incomplete. The repertoire holds approximately 35,000 clones, with approximately 94% as singletons. V gave up 5 bases and J gave up 4 bases, with 11 bases separating them. Germline lookup yields CDR1 LNHDA and CDR2 SQIVND (reference sequence). The CDR3 length is 14 residues. The genes are TRBV19 and TRBJ2-2, with D possibly matching TRBD2 (6 bases). This TCR came from a woman in her forties or fifties with HIV. The starting material was unsorted PBMCs, obtained 4.1 years after starting antiretroviral therapy. The CDR3: CASSSGLGTGELFF. The DNA for the CDR3 is TGTGCCAGTAGTTCGGGACTCGGCACCGGGGAGCTGTTTTTT.